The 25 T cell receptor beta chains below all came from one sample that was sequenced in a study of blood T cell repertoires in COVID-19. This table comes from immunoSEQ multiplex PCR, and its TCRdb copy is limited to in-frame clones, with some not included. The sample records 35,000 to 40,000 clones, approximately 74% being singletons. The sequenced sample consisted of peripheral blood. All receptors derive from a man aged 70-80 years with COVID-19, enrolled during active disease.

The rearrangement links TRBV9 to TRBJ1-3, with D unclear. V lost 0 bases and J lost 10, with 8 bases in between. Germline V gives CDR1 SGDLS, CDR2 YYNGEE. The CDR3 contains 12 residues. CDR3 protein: CASSVVGGTIYF. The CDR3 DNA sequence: TGTGCCAGCAGCGTAGTTGGAGGGACCATATATTTT.

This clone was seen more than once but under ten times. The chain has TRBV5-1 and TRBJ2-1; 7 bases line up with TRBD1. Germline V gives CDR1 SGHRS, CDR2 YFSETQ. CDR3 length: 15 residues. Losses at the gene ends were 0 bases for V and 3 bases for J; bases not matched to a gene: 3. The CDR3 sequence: CASSLVGQNYNEQFF. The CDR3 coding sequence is TGCGCCAGCAGCTTGGTGGGACAGAACTACAATGAGCAGTTCTTC. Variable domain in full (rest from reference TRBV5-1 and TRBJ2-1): KAGVTQTPRYLIKTRGQQVTLSCSPISGHRSVSWYQQTPGQGLQFLFEYFSETQRNKGNFPGRFSGRQFSNSRSEMNVSTLELGDSALYLCASSLVGQNYNEQFFGPGTRLTVL.

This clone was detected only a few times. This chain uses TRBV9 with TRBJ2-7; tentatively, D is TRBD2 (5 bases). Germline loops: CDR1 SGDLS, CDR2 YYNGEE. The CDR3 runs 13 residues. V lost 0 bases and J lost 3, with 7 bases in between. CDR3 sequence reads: CASSVDRDYEQYF. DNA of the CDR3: TGTGCCAGCAGCGTAGACCGGGACTACGAGCAGTACTTC.

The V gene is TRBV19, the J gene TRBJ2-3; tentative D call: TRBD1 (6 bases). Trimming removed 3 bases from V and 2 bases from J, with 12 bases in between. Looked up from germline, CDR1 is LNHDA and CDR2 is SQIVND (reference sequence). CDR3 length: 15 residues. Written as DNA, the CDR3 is TGTGCCAGTAGTATTGGGACAACTCCCACAGATACGCAGTATTTT. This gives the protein CASSIGTTPTDTQYF.

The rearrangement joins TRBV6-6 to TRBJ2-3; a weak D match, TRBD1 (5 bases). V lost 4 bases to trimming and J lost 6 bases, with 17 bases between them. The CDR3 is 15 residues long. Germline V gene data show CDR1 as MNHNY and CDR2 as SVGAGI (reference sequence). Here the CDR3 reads CASSSPGQGTDTQYF. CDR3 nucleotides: TGTGCCAGCAGTTCCCCTGGGCAGGGTACGGATACGCAGTATTTT.

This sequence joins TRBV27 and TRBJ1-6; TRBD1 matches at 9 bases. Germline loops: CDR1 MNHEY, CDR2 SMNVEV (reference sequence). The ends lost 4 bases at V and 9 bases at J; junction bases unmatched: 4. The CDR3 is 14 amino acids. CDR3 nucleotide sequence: TGTGCCAGCAGTTCGGACAGGGGAAGTTCACCCCTCCACTTT. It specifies CASSSDRGSSPLHF.

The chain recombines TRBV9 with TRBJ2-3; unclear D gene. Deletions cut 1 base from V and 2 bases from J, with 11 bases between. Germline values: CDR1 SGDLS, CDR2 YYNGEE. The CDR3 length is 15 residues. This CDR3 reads CASSVYGRYTDTQYF. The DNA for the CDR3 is TGTGCCAGCAGCGTATACGGTCGCTACACAGATACGCAGTATTTT.

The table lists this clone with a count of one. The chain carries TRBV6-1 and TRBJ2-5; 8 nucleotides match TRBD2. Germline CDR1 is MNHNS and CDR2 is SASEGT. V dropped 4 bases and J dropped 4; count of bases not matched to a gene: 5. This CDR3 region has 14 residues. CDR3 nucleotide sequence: TGTGCCAGCAGTGGAGCGGGAGTGGGAGAGACCCAGTACTTC. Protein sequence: CASSGAGVGETQYF.

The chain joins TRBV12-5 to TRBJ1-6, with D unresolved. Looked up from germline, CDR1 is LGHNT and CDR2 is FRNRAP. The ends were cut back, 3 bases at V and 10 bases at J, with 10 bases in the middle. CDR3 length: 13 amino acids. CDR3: CASGFLVGSPLHF. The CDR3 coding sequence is TGTGCTAGTGGTTTTTTGGTGGGCTCACCCCTCCACTTT.

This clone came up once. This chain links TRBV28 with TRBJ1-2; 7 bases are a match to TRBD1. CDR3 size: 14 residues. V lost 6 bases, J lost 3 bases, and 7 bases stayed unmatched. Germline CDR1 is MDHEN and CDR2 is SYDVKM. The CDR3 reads CASRPGTVDYGYTF. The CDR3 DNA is TGTGCCAGCAGGCCCGGGACAGTCGACTATGGCTACACCTTC.

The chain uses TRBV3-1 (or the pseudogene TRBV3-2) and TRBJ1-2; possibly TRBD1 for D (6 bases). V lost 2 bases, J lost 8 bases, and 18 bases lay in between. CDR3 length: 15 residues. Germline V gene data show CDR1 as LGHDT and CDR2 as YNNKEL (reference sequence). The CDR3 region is CASSQNQGSGGGYTF. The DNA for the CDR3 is TGTGCCAGCAGCCAAAACCAGGGGTCTGGCGGGGGCTACACCTTC.

The CDR3 nucleotides are TGTGCCAGCAGATTGAGGGGAGGTTTGGAGCAGTACTTC. Translation gives CASRLRGGLEQYF. The rearrangement uses TRBV27 and TRBJ2-7, with D possibly matching TRBD2 (6 bases). Germline V lookup: CDR1 MNHEY, CDR2 SMNVEV (reference sequence). This CDR3 has 13 residues. The V and J ends lost 6 bases and 7 bases respectively, with 16 bases between them.

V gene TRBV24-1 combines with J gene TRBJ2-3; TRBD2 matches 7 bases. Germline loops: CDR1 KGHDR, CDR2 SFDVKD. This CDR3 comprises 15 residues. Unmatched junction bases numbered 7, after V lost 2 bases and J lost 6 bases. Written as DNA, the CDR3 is TGTGCCACCAGTGATTCCGGGGAGGGATATGATACGCAGTATTTT. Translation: CATSDSGEGYDTQYF.

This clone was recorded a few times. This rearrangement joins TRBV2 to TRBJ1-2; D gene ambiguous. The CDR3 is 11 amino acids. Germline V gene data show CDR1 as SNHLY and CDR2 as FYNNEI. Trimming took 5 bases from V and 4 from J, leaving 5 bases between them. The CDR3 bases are TGTGCCAGCAGTTACGGCTATGGCTACACCTTC. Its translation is CASSYGYGYTF.

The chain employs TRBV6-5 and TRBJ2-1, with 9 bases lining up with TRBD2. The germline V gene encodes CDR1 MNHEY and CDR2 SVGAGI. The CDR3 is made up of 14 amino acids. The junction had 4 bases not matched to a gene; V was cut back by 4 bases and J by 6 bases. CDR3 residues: CASSSRTSVNEQFF. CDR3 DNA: TGTGCCAGCAGTTCTAGGACTAGCGTCAATGAGCAGTTCTTC.

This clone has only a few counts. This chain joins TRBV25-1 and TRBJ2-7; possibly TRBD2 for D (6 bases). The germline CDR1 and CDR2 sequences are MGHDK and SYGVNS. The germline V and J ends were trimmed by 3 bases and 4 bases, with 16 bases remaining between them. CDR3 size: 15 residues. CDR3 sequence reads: CASSDLRDLLYEQYF. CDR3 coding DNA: TGTGCCAGCAGTGATCTCCGGGACTTATTATACGAGCAGTACTTC.

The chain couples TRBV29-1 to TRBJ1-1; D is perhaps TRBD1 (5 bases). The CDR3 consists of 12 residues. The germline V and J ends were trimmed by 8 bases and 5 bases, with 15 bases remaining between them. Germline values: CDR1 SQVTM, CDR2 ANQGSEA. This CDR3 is CSPGTGGTEAFF. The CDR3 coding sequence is TGCAGCCCCGGGACGGGAGGGACTGAAGCTTTCTTT.

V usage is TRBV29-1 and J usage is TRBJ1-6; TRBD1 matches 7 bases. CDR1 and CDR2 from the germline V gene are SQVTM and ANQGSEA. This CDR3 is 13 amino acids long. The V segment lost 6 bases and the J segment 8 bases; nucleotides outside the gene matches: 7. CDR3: CSVADRLDSPLHF. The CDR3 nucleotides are TGCAGCGTAGCGGACAGGCTGGATTCACCCCTCCACTTT.

The CDR3 is CASSHGAGVQGEQFF. The CDR3 DNA sequence: TGTGCCAGCAGCCATGGAGCGGGGGTTCAGGGAGAGCAGTTCTTC. The chain links TRBV3-1 (or the pseudogene TRBV3-2) to TRBJ2-1, with 8 bases lining up with TRBD2. The germline V gene has CDR1 LGHDT and CDR2 YNNKEL (reference sequence). CDR3 length: 15 amino acids. V shed 3 bases and J 10 bases; nucleotides not matched to a gene: 11.

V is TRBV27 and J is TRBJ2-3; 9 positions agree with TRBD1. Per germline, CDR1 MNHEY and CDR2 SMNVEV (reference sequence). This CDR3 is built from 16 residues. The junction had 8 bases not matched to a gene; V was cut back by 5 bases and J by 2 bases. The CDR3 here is CASSLVQGAPTDTQYF. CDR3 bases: TGTGCCAGCAGTCTAGTACAGGGGGCGCCCACAGATACGCAGTATTTT.

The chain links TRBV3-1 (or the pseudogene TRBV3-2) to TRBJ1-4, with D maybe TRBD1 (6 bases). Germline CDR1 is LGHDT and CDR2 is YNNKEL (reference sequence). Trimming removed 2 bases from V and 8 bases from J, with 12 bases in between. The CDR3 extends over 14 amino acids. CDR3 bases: TGTGCCAGCAGCCAACGACAGGACTCCGAAAAACTGTTTTTT. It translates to CASSQRQDSEKLFF.

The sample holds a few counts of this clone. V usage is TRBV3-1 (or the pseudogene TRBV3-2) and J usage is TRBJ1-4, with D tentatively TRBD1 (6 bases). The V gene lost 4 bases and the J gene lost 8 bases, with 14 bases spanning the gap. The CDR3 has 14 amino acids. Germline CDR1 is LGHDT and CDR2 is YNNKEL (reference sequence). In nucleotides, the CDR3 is TGTGCCAGCAGCCTACAGGGATACCGAGAAAAACTGTTTTTT. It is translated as CASSLQGYREKLFF.

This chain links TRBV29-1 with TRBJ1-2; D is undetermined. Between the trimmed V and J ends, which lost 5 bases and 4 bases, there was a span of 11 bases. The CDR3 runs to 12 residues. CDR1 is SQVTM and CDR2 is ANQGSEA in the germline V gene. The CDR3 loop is CSVTSGAYGYTF. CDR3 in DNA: TGCAGCGTTACCAGTGGTGCCTATGGCTACACCTTC.

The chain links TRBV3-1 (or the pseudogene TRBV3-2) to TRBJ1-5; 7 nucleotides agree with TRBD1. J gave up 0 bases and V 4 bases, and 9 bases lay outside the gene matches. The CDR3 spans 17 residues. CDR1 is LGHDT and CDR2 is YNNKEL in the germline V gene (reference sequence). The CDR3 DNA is TGTGCCAGCAGCCGGACAGGTGGGGTCCGTAGCAATCAGCCCCAGCATTTT. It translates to CASSRTGGVRSNQPQHF.

The CDR3 sequence is CASSQVPGRGNQPQHF. In DNA form, the CDR3 reads TGCGCCAGCAGCCAAGTCCCGGGCAGGGGCAATCAGCCCCAGCATTTT. This chain joins TRBV4-1 and TRBJ1-5, with a possible D match to TRBD1 (5 bases). Germline CDR1 is MGHRA and CDR2 is YSYEKL. There are 16 residues in the CDR3. V lost 1 base and J 2 bases, leaving 12 bases between the germline ends.